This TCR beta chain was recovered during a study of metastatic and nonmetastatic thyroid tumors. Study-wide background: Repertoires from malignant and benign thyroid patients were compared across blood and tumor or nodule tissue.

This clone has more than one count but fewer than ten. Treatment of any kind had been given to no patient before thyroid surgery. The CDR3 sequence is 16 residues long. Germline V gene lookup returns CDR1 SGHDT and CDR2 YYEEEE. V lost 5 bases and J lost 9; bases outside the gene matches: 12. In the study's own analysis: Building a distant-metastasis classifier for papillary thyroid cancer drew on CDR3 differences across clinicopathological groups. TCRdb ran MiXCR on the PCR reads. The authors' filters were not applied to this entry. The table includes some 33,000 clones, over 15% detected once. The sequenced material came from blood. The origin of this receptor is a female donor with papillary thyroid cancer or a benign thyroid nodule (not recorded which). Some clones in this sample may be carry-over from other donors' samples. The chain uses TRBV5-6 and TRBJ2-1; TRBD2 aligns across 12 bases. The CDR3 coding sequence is TGTGCCAGCAGAAGCCGACTAGCGGGAGTTTTAAGTGAGCAGTTCTTC. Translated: CASRSRLAGVLSEQFF.